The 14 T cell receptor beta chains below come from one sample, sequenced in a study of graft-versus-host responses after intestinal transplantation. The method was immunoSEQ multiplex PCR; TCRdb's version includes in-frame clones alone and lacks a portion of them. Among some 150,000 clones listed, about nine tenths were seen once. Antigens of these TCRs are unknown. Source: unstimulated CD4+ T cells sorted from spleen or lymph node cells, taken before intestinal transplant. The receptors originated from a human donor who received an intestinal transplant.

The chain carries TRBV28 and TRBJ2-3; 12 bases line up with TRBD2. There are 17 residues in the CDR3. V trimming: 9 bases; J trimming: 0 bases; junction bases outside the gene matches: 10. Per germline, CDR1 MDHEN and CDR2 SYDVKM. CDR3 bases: TGTGCCAGTAGACCTAGCGGGAGGGCAGGAAGCACAGATACGCAGTATTTT. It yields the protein CASRPSGRAGSTDTQYF.

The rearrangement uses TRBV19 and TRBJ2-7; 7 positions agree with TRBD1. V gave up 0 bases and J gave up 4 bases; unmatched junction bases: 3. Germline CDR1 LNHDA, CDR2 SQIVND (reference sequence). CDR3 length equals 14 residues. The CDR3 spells CASSIEGQTYEQYF. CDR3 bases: TGTGCCAGTAGTATAGAGGGACAGACTTACGAGCAGTACTTC.

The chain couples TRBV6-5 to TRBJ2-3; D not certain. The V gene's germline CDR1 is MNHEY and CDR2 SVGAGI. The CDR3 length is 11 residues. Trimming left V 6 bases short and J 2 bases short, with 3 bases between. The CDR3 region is CASRSTDTQYF. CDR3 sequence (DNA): TGTGCCAGCAGGTCCACAGATACGCAGTATTTT.

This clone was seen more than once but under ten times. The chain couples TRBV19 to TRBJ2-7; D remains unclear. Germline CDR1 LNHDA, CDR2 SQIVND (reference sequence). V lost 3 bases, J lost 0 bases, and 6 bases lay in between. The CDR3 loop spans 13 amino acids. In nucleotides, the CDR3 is TGTGCCAGTAGTATCAACCCCTCCTACGAGCAGTACTTC. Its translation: CASSINPSYEQYF.

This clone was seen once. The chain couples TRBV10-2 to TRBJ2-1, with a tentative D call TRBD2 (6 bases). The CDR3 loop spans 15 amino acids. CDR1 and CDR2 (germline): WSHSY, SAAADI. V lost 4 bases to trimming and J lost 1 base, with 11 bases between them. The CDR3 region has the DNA TGCGCCAGCAGTGGTTTTCGGGGGTCCTACAATGAGCAGTTCTTC. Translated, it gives CASSGFRGSYNEQFF.

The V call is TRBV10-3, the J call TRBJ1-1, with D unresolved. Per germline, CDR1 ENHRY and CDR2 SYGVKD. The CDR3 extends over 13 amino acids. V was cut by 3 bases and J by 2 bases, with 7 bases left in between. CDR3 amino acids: CAISELGNTEAFF. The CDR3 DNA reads TGTGCCATCAGTGAATTGGGTAACACTGAAGCTTTCTTT.

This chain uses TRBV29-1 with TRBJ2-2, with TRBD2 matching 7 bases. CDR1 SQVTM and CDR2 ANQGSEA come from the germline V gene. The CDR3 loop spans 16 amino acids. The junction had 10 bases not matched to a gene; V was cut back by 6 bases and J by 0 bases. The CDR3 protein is CSVVGWAGANTGELFF. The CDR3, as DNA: TGCAGCGTCGTTGGGTGGGCGGGGGCGAACACCGGGGAGCTGTTTTTT.

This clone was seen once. CDR3 loop: CAALNPAGGRDTQYF. The CDR3 DNA reads as TGTGCCGCACTAAACCCGGCGGGAGGGAGGGATACGCAGTATTTT. This chain connects TRBV19 to TRBJ2-3; 9 nucleotides line up with TRBD2. CDR3 length equals 15 residues. CDR1 and CDR2 (germline): LNHDA, SQIVND (reference sequence). The ends lost 11 bases at V and 6 bases at J; junction bases unmatched: 15.

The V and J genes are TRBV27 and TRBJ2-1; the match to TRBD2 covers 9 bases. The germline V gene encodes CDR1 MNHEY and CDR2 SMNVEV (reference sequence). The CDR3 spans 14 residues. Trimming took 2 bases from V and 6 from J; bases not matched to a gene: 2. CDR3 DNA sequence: TGTGCCAGCAGTTTAAGCGGGAGGCGCAATGAGCAGTTCTTC. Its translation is CASSLSGRRNEQFF.

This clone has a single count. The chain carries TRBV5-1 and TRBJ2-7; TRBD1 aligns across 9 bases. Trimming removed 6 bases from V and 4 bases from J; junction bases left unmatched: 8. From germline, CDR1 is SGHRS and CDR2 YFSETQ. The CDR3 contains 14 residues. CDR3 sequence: CASKRDRERYEQYF. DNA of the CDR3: TGCGCCAGCAAACGGGACAGGGAGAGATACGAGCAGTACTTC.

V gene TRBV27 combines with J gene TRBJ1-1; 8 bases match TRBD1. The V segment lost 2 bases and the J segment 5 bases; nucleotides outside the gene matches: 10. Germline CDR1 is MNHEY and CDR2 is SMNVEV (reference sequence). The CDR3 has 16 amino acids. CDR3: CASSLGLRGPETEAFF. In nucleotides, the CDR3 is TGTGCCAGCAGTTTAGGTCTCAGGGGGCCAGAAACTGAAGCTTTCTTT.

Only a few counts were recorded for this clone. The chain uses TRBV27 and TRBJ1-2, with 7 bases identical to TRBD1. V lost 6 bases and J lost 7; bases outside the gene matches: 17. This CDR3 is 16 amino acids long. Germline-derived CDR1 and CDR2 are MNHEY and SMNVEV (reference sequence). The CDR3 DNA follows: TGTGCCAGCAGCTATCAGGGAGGGGGTTCAGGGGGTGGCTACACCTTC. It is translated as CASSYQGGGSGGGYTF.

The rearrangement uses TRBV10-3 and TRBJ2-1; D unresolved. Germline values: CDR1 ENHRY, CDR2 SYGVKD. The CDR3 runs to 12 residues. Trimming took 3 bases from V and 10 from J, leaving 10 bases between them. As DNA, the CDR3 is TGTGCCATCAGTGACCCGGCTCGGGAGCAGTTCTTC. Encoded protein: CAISDPAREQFF.

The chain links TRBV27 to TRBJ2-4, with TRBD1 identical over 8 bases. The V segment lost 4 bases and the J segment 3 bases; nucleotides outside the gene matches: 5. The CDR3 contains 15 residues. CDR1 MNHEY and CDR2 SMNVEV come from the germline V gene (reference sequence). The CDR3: CASSWATGDKNIQYF. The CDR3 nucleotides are TGTGCCAGCAGTTGGGCGACAGGGGACAAAAACATTCAGTACTTC.